These 20 T cell receptor beta chains share one sample of origin, sequenced in a study of blood T cell repertoires in COVID-19. The repertoire was sequenced with immunoSEQ multiplex PCR; TCRdb's copy has only in-frame clones and lacks some. Of 150,000 to 200,000 clones listed, 90% were seen once; the top ten hold roughly a sixth. Sequencing was carried out using peripheral blood. The receptors derive from a man aged 60 to 69 with active or convalescent COVID-19.

This chain connects TRBV3-1 (or the pseudogene TRBV3-2) to TRBJ2-2; D gene uncertain. Germline V gene data show CDR1 as LGHDT and CDR2 as YNNKEL (reference sequence). V lost 6 bases and J lost 7, with 12 bases in between. This CDR3 comprises 13 residues. CDR3 sequence reads: CASRPGEIGELFF. The CDR3 DNA reads TGTGCCAGCAGACCCGGTGAGATCGGGGAGCTGTTTTTT.

This clone occurred a few times. The chain is built from TRBV23-1 and TRBJ1-2, with TRBD1 identical over 9 bases. TRBV23-1 is an ORF; its function is uncertain. V trimming: 0 bases; J trimming: 3 bases; junction bases outside the gene matches: 5. This CDR3 contains 16 residues. CDR3 DNA sequence: TGCGCCAGCAGTCAATCGAACAGGGGGCCTCACTATGGCTACACCTTC. Translation gives CASSQSNRGPHYGYTF.

The rearrangement joins TRBV7-2 to TRBJ1-4, with D possibly TRBD1 on 5 matching bases. Germline CDR1 is SGHTA and CDR2 is FQGNSA. The CDR3 runs to 16 residues. Trimming took 1 base from V and 4 from J, leaving 13 bases between them. CDR3 loop: CASSLGQGGGNEKLFF. CDR3 sequence (DNA): TGTGCCAGCAGCTTAGGGCAGGGCGGGGGTAATGAAAAACTGTTTTTT.

The chain combines TRBV4-1 with TRBJ2-2, with TRBD1 matching over 8 bases. Trimming cost V 3 bases and J 1 base; bases outside gene matches: 4. This CDR3 has 16 residues. The germline CDR1 and CDR2 sequences are MGHRA and YSYEKL. CDR3 bases: TGCGCCAGCAGCCAGAGGACAGGGTGGAACACCGGGGAGCTGTTTTTT. Its translation is CASSQRTGWNTGELFF.

The V gene is TRBV5-4, the J gene TRBJ2-2, with TRBD1 matching over 7 bases. Germline trimming cut 4 bases from V and 2 bases from J; bases unmatched to any gene: 8. This CDR3 is built from 16 residues. Germline V gene data show CDR1 as SGHNT and CDR2 as YYREEE (reference sequence). The CDR3, as DNA: TGTGCCAGCAGCACCACCGGGACAGTAAACACCGGGGAGCTGTTTTTT. Translation gives CASSTTGTVNTGELFF.

The rearrangement uses TRBV7-2 and TRBJ2-7; TRBD2 matches at 8 bases. The CDR3 is 14 amino acids. The V gene end was trimmed by 7 bases and the J gene end by 4 bases; junction bases not matched to a gene: 9. Germline loops: CDR1 SGHTA, CDR2 FQGNSA. DNA for the CDR3: TGTGCCAGCACCCAAAGCCGGGGGGGGTACGAGCAGTACTTC. Amino acid sequence: CASTQSRGGYEQYF.

The rearrangement uses TRBV4-2 and TRBJ2-7, with D possibly matching TRBD2 (6 bases). Germline CDR1 reads LGHNA; CDR2 reads YNFKEQ. The germline V and J ends were trimmed by 0 bases and 5 bases, with 20 bases remaining between them. There are 17 residues in the CDR3. This CDR3 is CASSQEGLGTPSHEQYF. CDR3 nucleotide sequence: TGTGCCAGCAGCCAAGAAGGGCTTGGGACTCCTTCGCACGAGCAGTACTTC.

The genes are TRBV5-5 and TRBJ1-5, with 12 bases identical to TRBD1. The trim removed 4 bases at V and 0 bases at J, leaving 5 bases unmatched. CDR3 size: 17 residues. Germline-derived CDR1 and CDR2 are SGHKS and YYEKEE (reference sequence). CDR3 region: CASSDRDRGLSNQPQHF. For the CDR3, the DNA is TGTGCCAGCAGCGACCGGGACAGGGGGCTTAGCAATCAGCCCCAGCATTTT. Supplemented by reference TRBV5-5 and TRBJ1-5, the full variable domain reads DAGVTQSPTHLIKTRGQQVTLRCSPISGHKSVSWYQQVLGQGPQFIFQYYEKEERGRGNFPDRFSARQFPNYSSELNVNALLLGDSALYLCASSDRDRGLSNQPQHFGDGTRLSIL.

V is TRBV5-1 and J is TRBJ2-2; D perhaps matches TRBD1 (6 bases). V dropped 0 bases and J dropped 3 bases, with 9 bases sitting between them. This CDR3 has 15 amino acids. Looked up from germline, CDR1 is SGHRS and CDR2 is YFSETQ. The CDR3: CASSLGQVDTGELFF. The CDR3 bases are TGCGCCAGCAGCTTGGGACAGGTGGACACCGGGGAGCTGTTTTTT.

The gene calls are TRBV7-6 and TRBJ2-7; 7 nucleotides match TRBD2. The V gene end was trimmed by 6 bases and the J gene end by 0 bases; junction bases not matched to a gene: 5. Germline CDR1 and CDR2: SGHVS and FNYEAQ. CDR3 length: 14 residues. The CDR3 DNA sequence: TGTGCCAGCAGAGCGGGACTGAGCTCCTACGAGCAGTACTTC. Translated: CASRAGLSSYEQYF. Based on the CDR3 plus reference TRBV7-6 and TRBJ2-7, the full variable domain is GAGVSQSPRYKVTKRGQDVALRCDPISGHVSLYWYRQALGQGPEFLTYFNYEAQQDKSGLPNDRFSAERPEGSISTLTIQRTEQRDSAMYRCASRAGLSSYEQYFGPGTRLTVT.

J is TRBJ2-2 and V is TRBV18, with 8 bases fitting TRBD1. In germline, CDR1 is KGHSH, CDR2 LQKENI. The CDR3 is 16 residues long. The junction had 6 bases not matched to a gene; V was cut back by 3 bases and J by 3 bases. CDR3 sequence: CASSPRQGQDTGELFF. The CDR3 DNA reads TGTGCCAGCTCACCCAGACAGGGGCAGGACACCGGGGAGCTGTTTTTT.

The V gene is TRBV10-2, the J gene TRBJ2-1, with TRBD1 matching over 7 bases. This CDR3 comprises 14 residues. The germline V gene encodes CDR1 WSHSY and CDR2 SAAADI. V dropped 6 bases and J dropped 6; count of bases not matched to a gene: 8. The CDR3 bases are TGCGCCAGCAGGAGGGACAGCGACCCCAATGAGCAGTTCTTC. Translated: CASRRDSDPNEQFF.

The chain joins TRBV18 to TRBJ1-6; no clear D. Germline CDR1 reads KGHSH; CDR2 reads LQKENI. The CDR3 sequence is 15 residues long. V was trimmed by 0 bases and J by 13 bases, leaving 16 bases between them. The CDR3 sequence: CASSPPGQVDGPLHF. CDR3 coding DNA: TGTGCCAGCTCACCACCGGGCCAGGTAGACGGCCCCCTCCACTTT.

This clone was recorded once. The chain is built from TRBV6-5 and TRBJ1-3; D not resolved. There are 16 residues in the CDR3. V was shortened by 0 bases and J by 4 bases, with 13 bases between the two germline ends. Per the germline V gene, CDR1 is MNHEY and CDR2 is SVGAGI. This chain's CDR3 is CASSYSRGLGGNTIYF. Written as DNA, the CDR3 is TGTGCCAGCAGTTACTCGAGAGGGCTGGGGGGAAACACCATATATTTT.

The chain is built from TRBV4-1 and TRBJ2-5, with 10 bases lining up with TRBD2. Germline V lookup: CDR1 MGHRA, CDR2 YSYEKL. V gave up 0 bases and J gave up 4 bases; unmatched junction bases: 11. The length of the CDR3 is 18 residues. The CDR3 loop is CASSQDREAGGVSETQYF. CDR3 DNA sequence: TGCGCCAGCAGCCAAGATCGGGAAGCGGGGGGGGTTTCAGAGACCCAGTACTTC.

This sequence joins TRBV6-5 and TRBJ2-2, with TRBD2 matching over 8 bases. Germline V gene data show CDR1 as MNHEY and CDR2 as SVGAGI. V dropped 4 bases and J dropped 6; count of bases not matched to a gene: 4. This CDR3 region has 14 residues. The CDR3 reads CASSSREAAGELFF. CDR3 DNA: TGTGCCAGCAGTTCGCGGGAGGCCGCCGGGGAGCTGTTTTTT.

The V gene is TRBV9, the J gene TRBJ2-5; possibly TRBD2 for D (5 bases). The CDR3 spans 13 residues. The V end lost 0 bases, the J end lost 4 bases, and 7 bases lay between the germline ends. The germline V gene has CDR1 SGDLS and CDR2 YYNGEE. The CDR3 sequence is CASSVGELETQYF. The DNA for the CDR3 is TGTGCCAGCAGCGTAGGGGAGCTAGAGACCCAGTACTTC.

V usage is TRBV5-4 and J usage is TRBJ2-7; tentative D call: TRBD2 (7 bases). Trimming cost V 0 bases and J 3 bases, with 13 bases left between them. Germline CDR1 reads SGHNT; CDR2 reads YYREEE (reference sequence). The CDR3 totals 15 residues. CDR3 region: CASSLAGEGNYEQYF. The CDR3 nucleotides are TGTGCCAGCAGCTTGGCAGGGGAGGGGAACTACGAGCAGTACTTC.

The gene calls are TRBV3-1 (or the pseudogene TRBV3-2) and TRBJ1-1; weak D call: TRBD1 (6 bases). This CDR3 has 16 residues. Germline-derived CDR1 and CDR2 are LGHDT and YNNKEL (reference sequence). V was cut by 1 base and J by 5 bases, with 17 bases left in between. The DNA of the CDR3 is TGTGCCAGCAGCCAAGTGGGGGCGCGGACGTCTACTGAAGCTTTCTTT. Translating gives CASSQVGARTSTEAFF.

This chain connects TRBV28 to TRBJ2-7; no definite D call. The CDR3 consists of 12 residues. Looked up from germline, CDR1 is MDHEN and CDR2 is SYDVKM. Deletions cut 5 bases from V and 0 bases from J, with 5 bases between. In nucleotides, the CDR3 is TGTGCCAGCAGTCCTTACTCCTACGAGCAGTACTTC. This encodes CASSPYSYEQYF.